Shown below are 21 T cell receptor beta chains from a single sample sequenced in a study of T cell repertoires in cytomegalovirus infection. No cognate antigen is known for these TCRs. MiXCR, applied by TCRdb to the reads, yields one record per CDR3 protein. The data hold 550,000 to 850,000 distinct CDR3 sequences, with 30% to 40% observed a single time. The input for sequencing was cultured PBMCs, taken from culture after CMV antigen stimulation. These receptors all come from a human donor in good health (CMV status not recorded). Some clones in this sample may be carry-over from other donors' samples.

This clonotype was seen a handful of times. The chain is built from TRBV27 and TRBJ2-2; 10 bases are shared with TRBD2. The CDR3 is 16 residues long. Germline assignment: CDR1 MNHEY and CDR2 SMNVEV (reference sequence). The junction had 5 bases not matched to a gene; V was cut back by 3 bases and J by 4 bases. CDR3 sequence reads: CASSLLAGVTTGELFF. For the CDR3, the DNA is TGTGCCAGCAGTTTGCTAGCGGGGGTTACCACCGGGGAGCTGTTTTTT.

The J gene is TRBJ2-5, the V gene TRBV7-9; D is uncertain. Germline V gene sequence: CDR1 SEHNR, CDR2 FQNEAQ (reference sequence). Trimming pared 3 bases from V and 7 bases from J, leaving 12 bases between. CDR3 size: 13 residues. CDR3 sequence (DNA): TGTGCCAGCAGCTTCCGAAGGGCGGCGACCCAGTACTTC. Its translation: CASSFRRAATQYF.

The chain uses TRBV19 and TRBJ2-5; no reliable D call. V dropped 0 bases and J dropped 4 bases, with 15 bases sitting between them. Germline values: CDR1 LNHDA, CDR2 SQIVND (reference sequence). The length of the CDR3 is 16 residues. CDR3 in amino acids: CASSIDLPTGRETQYF. The CDR3 bases are TGTGCCAGTAGTATAGACCTCCCGACTGGTCGAGAGACCCAGTACTTC.

The J gene is TRBJ2-6, the V gene TRBV12-3 or TRBV12-4; TRBD1 aligns across 7 bases. The CDR3 sequence is 15 residues long. The junction had 7 bases not matched to a gene; V was cut back by 11 bases and J by 0 bases. The CDR3 coding sequence is TGTGCCTGCCGGGACAGCCTCTCTGGGGCCAACGTCCTGACTTTC. Translation: CACRDSLSGANVLTF.

This chain links TRBV11-2 with TRBJ2-3; no firm D call. Germline CDR1 and CDR2: SGHAT and FQNNGV. The CDR3 has 12 residues. Trimming took 8 bases from V and 5 from J, leaving 11 bases between them. The CDR3: CASSTHGDTQYF. CDR3 in DNA: TGTGCCAGCTCGACCCATGGAGATACGCAGTATTTT. Variable domain in full (rest from reference TRBV11-2 and TRBJ2-3): EAGVAQSPRYKIIEKRQSVAFWCNPISGHATLYWYQQILGQGPKLLIQFQNNGVVDDSQLPKDRFSAERLKGVDSTLKIQPAKLEDSAVYLCASSTHGDTQYFGPGTRLTVL.

This clonotype was seen a few times. The chain carries TRBV7-6 and TRBJ2-6; D perhaps matches TRBD2 (5 bases). V was clipped by 2 bases and J by 12 bases, with 14 bases between them. CDR1 is SGHVS and CDR2 is FNYEAQ in the germline V gene. This CDR3 region has 14 residues. CDR3 residues: CASSLYRSAGVLTF. The CDR3 coding sequence is TGTGCCAGCAGCTTATACCGTTCGGCGGGCGTCCTGACTTTC.

This clonotype was counted a few times. The chain links TRBV6-1 to TRBJ2-7; D might be TRBD1 (6 bases). The CDR3 runs to 12 residues. V lost 6 bases and J lost 6, with 12 bases in between. Germline CDR1 is MNHNS and CDR2 is SASEGT. CDR3 sequence reads: CASRSTGIEQYF. CDR3 sequence (DNA): TGTGCCAGCAGGTCCACAGGGATCGAGCAGTACTTC.

This clonotype was seen many times. The chain has TRBV7-2 and TRBJ2-1, with 10 nucleotides matching TRBD2. This CDR3 spans 13 amino acids. With V trimmed by 5 bases and J by 9 bases, 4 bases remained unmatched. Germline V lookup: CDR1 SGHTA, CDR2 FQGNSA. The CDR3 protein is CASSTGLAVEQFF. The CDR3 DNA sequence: TGTGCCAGCAGCACCGGACTAGCGGTTGAGCAGTTCTTC.

The V call is TRBV7-6, the J call TRBJ2-7; D may match TRBD1 or TRBD2 (5 bases each). Looked up from germline, CDR1 is SGHVS and CDR2 is FNYEAQ. Trimming took off 5 bases at V and 3 bases at J, with 14 bases between the two ends. The CDR3 extends over 14 amino acids. This chain's CDR3 is CASSTRDASYEQYF. CDR3 nucleotides: TGTGCCAGCAGCACGAGGGACGCCAGCTACGAGCAGTACTTC.

This clonotype came up a few times. J is TRBJ1-5 and V is TRBV19; 12 bases are a match to TRBD1. Germline lookup yields CDR1 LNHDA and CDR2 SQIVND (reference sequence). With 4 bases clipped from V and 5 bases from J, the junction kept 3 bases outside the gene matches. This CDR3 spans 15 amino acids. Written as DNA, the CDR3 is TGTGCCAGTAGTAGGGACAGGGGGCTCCATCAGCCCCAGCATTTT. Its protein is CASSRDRGLHQPQHF. The full variable domain, its missing parts supplied by reference TRBV19 and TRBJ1-5, is DGGITQSPKYLFRKEGQNVTLSCEQNLNHDAMYWYRQDPGQGLRLIYYSQIVNDFQKGDIAEGYSVSREKKESFPLTVTSAQKNPTAFYLCASSRDRGLHQPQHFGDGTRLSIL.

There are many counts of this clonotype. The chain couples TRBV7-2 to TRBJ1-1; D possibly corresponds to TRBD1 (6 bases). The CDR3 contains 15 residues. V was clipped by 5 bases and J by 0 bases, with 13 bases between them. Germline V lookup: CDR1 SGHTA, CDR2 FQGNSA. The CDR3 is CASSLGTGMNTEAFF. DNA of the CDR3: TGTGCCAGCAGCCTAGGAACAGGGATGAACACTGAAGCTTTCTTT.

There are a few counts of this clonotype. The chain recombines TRBV5-8 with TRBJ2-1; D is perhaps TRBD1 (7 bases). Deletions cut 4 bases from V and 3 bases from J, with 17 bases between. The CDR3 has 16 amino acids. Germline assignment: CDR1 SGHTS and CDR2 YDEGEE. The CDR3 sequence: CASSPAGGILYNEQFF. The CDR3 DNA sequence: TGTGCCAGCAGCCCCGCAGGGGGGATACTCTACAATGAGCAGTTCTTC.

There are a few counts of this clonotype. The gene calls are TRBV20-1 and TRBJ2-5, with D possibly TRBD2 on 5 matching bases. Germline V CDR1 and CDR2: DFQATT, SNEGSKA (reference sequence). The CDR3 totals 12 residues. The V gene lost 6 bases and the J gene lost 2 bases, with 10 bases spanning the gap. The CDR3 protein is CSAEPGQETQYF. DNA of the CDR3: TGCAGTGCGGAGCCGGGACAAGAGACCCAGTACTTC.

Many counts were recorded for this clonotype. The gene calls are TRBV7-2 and TRBJ2-5; TRBD2 matches at 14 bases. CDR3 length equals 18 residues. The ends lost 5 bases at V and 4 bases at J; junction bases unmatched: 12. The germline V gene encodes CDR1 SGHTA and CDR2 FQGNSA. This CDR3 is CASSRFLLGLAGGETQYF. CDR3 nucleotide sequence: TGTGCCAGCAGCCGGTTCTTATTAGGACTAGCGGGAGGAGAGACCCAGTACTTC.

This clonotype was counted a few times. The chain joins TRBV2 to TRBJ1-1; D is unresolved. The CDR3 is made up of 12 amino acids. The ends were cut back, 4 bases at V and 6 bases at J, with 9 bases in the middle. The V gene's germline CDR1 is SNHLY and CDR2 FYNNEI. CDR3 nucleotides: TGTGCCAGCAGTGCAGACATAGCTGAAGCTTTCTTT. Amino acid sequence: CASSADIAEAFF.

The V and J genes are TRBV7-2 and TRBJ2-5, with 8 bases fitting TRBD2. CDR1 SGHTA and CDR2 FQGNSA come from the germline V gene. Trimming took 7 bases from V and 2 from J; bases not matched to a gene: 12. CDR3 length: 16 residues. CDR3 nucleotide sequence: TGTGCCAGCATCAGGAGGGCTAGCGGGCTTCAAGAGACCCAGTACTTC. It yields the protein CASIRRASGLQETQYF.

This chain connects TRBV18 to TRBJ2-1; a weak D match, TRBD1 (5 bases). The V end lost 6 bases, the J end lost 4 bases, and 13 bases lay between the germline ends. From germline, CDR1 is KGHSH and CDR2 LQKENI. The CDR3 is made up of 14 amino acids. The CDR3 protein is CASSEVQGYNEQFF. CDR3 bases: TGTGCCAGCTCCGAAGTCCAGGGTTACAATGAGCAGTTCTTC. The full variable domain, its missing parts supplied by reference TRBV18 and TRBJ2-1, is NAGVMQNPRHLVRRRGQEARLRCSPMKGHSHVYWYRQLPEEGLKFMVYLQKENIIDESGMPKERFSAEFPKEGPSILRIQQVVRGDSAAYFCASSEVQGYNEQFFGPGTRLTVL.

The chain carries TRBV25-1 and TRBJ2-1; tentative D call: TRBD1 (6 bases). Trimming cost V 0 bases and J 8 bases, with 11 bases left between them. The CDR3 extends over 14 amino acids. CDR1 is MGHDK, CDR2 SYGVNS, per germline. In DNA, the CDR3 is TGTGCCAGCAGTGAATACACCGGGACATATGAGCAGTTCTTC. Protein: CASSEYTGTYEQFF.

The chain uses TRBV6-2 or TRBV6-3 and TRBJ2-7; 7 bases align to TRBD2. V lost 5 bases to trimming and J lost 1 base; unmatched junction nucleotides: 8. This CDR3 spans 15 amino acids. CDR1 and CDR2 (germline): MNHEY, SVGEGT. CDR3 sequence (DNA): TGTGCCAGCAGTCCAGGACTAGGTCGGTCCTACGAGCAGTACTTC. Protein sequence: CASSPGLGRSYEQYF.

This clonotype was detected a few times. This chain joins TRBV5-6 and TRBJ1-1, with D uncertain. CDR3 length equals 14 residues. Germline CDR1 is SGHDT and CDR2 is YYEEEE. The ends were cut back, 4 bases at V and 5 bases at J, with 15 bases in the middle. The CDR3 loop reads CASSPDLSGTEAFF. As DNA, the CDR3 is TGTGCCAGCAGCCCTGATTTATCGGGTACTGAAGCTTTCTTT.

The chain links TRBV6-1 to TRBJ2-3; D not certain. Trimming shortened V by 10 bases and J by 4 bases, and 21 bases separated the two germline ends. This CDR3 region has 15 residues. Germline-derived CDR1 and CDR2 are MNHNS and SASEGT. CDR3 in amino acids: CATTWASTQADTQYF. For the CDR3, the DNA is TGTGCCACCACCTGGGCGTCCACGCAAGCAGATACGCAGTATTTT.